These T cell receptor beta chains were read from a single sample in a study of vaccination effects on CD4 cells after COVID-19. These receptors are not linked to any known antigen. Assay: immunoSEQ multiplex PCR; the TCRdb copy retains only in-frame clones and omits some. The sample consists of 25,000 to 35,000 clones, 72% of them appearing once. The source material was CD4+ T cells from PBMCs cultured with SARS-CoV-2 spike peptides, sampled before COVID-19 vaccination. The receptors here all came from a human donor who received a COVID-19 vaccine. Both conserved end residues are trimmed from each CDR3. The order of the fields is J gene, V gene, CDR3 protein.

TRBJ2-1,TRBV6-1,ASSESGNNEQF
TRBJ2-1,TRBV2,ASRVSVNNEQF
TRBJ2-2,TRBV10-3,AIGGGANGGELF
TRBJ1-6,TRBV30,ASPTGSSYNSPLH
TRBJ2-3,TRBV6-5,ASSYSRNTDTQY
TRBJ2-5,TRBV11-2,ASSPGVFAGGQETQY
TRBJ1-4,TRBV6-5,ASWGRDATNEKLF
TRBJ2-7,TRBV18,ASSPGQSSYEQY
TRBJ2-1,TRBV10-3,AISGTSGNYNEQF
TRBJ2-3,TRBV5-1,ASSLAGQTTDTQY
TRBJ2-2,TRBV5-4,ASRSDKNTGELF
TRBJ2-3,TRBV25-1,AAQRSPGGTDTQY
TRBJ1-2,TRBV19,ASTGAGGGYT
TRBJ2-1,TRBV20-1,SSEVGRSQF
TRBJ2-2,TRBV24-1,ATSAGGGELF
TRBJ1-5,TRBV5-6,ASSGGWSNQPQH
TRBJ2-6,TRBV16,ASSPDPSGANVLT
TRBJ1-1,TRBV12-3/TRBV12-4,ASSFRENTEAF
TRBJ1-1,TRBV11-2,ASSWGDRIIYTEAF
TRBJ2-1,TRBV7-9,ASSLGGTTSGGSYNEQF
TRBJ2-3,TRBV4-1,ASSRPGQGERDTQY
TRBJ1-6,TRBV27,ASSFLSRVGSPLH
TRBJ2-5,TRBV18,ASSPQLAEGRETQY
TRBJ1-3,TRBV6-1,ASSEWGEEAAGNTIY
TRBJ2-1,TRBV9,ASSVAGGSYNEQF
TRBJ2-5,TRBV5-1,ASSLGDTGVTETQY
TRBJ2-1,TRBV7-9,ASSLTAGFYNEQF
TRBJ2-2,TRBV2,ATTSGSNTGELF
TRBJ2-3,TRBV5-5,ASSLNIGTGNTDTQY
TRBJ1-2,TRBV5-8,ASSHLSGRYNGYT
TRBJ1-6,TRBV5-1,ASSGLTGYNNSPLH
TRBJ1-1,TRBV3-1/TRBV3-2,ASSLRSLRSGGTEAF
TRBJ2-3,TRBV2,ASSQDRRTQY
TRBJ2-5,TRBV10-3,AISESVNVGRETQY
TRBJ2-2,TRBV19,ASSIQSTNTGELF
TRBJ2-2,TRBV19,ARGSGLAGVGTGELF
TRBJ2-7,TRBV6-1,ASSEGQGASYEQY
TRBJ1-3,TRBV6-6,ASSRLGQGSGNTIY
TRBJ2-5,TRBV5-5,ASSLLTSGSPLQETQY
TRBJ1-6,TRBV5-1,ASSLGARRNSPLH
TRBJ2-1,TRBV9,ASSARTSGRVNEQF
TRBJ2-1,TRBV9,ASSVEVRVSGNNEQF
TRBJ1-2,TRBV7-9,ASSSIAGQGDNYGYT